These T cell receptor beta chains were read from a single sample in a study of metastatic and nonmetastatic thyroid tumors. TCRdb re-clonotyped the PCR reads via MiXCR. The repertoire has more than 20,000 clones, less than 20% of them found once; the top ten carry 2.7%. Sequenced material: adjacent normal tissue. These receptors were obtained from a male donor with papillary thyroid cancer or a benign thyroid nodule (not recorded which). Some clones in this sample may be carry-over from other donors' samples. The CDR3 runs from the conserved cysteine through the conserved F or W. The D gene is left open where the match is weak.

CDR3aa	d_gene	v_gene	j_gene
CVSSESGCLDLGTFF	-	TRBV10-1	TRBJ2-4
CSSSSSTGELFF	-	TRBV6-9	TRBJ2-2
CASSIEGRGQPQHF	-	TRBV19	TRBJ1-5
CSVAGTSNTGELFF	-	TRBV29-1	TRBJ2-2
CASSPGHCVWYNEQFF	-	TRBV11-1	TRBJ2-1
CASSVVQGTEAFF	-	TRBV9	TRBJ1-1
CSARDGRGQFF	-	TRBV20-1	TRBJ2-1
CSAGAGTGREKLFF	TRBD1	TRBV20-1	TRBJ1-4
CASSLTGELFF	-	TRBV11-2	TRBJ2-2
CASSLGAANTEAFF	-	TRBV5-1	TRBJ1-1
CASSEPTGGSGGYTQYF	TRBD2	TRBV11-2	TRBJ2-3
CASSRHQGGESNEQFF	-	TRBV4-1	TRBJ2-1
CASSTSGTGVETQYF	TRBD1	TRBV19	TRBJ2-5
CARSYQTGSNTGEMFF	-	TRBV6-5	TRBJ2-2
CASSRTETGQTYNSPLHF	-	TRBV5-1	TRBJ1-6
CASSLEGTGGLGLFF	TRBD1	TRBV5-6	TRBJ1-4
CASSQAGSSTPLHF	-	TRBV14	TRBJ1-6
CASKLFTDTQYF	-	TRBV5-1	TRBJ2-3
CASSPGLAGDNEQFF	TRBD2	TRBV11-3	TRBJ2-1
CAWSRATSRSLYNEQFF	-	TRBV30	TRBJ2-1
CSARDAAGGPYNEQFF	TRBD2	TRBV20-1	TRBJ2-1
CASSAKFNLNNEQFF	-	TRBV9	TRBJ2-1
CASSRDPSSYNEQFF	-	TRBV19	TRBJ2-1
CASSLVSLNTGELFF	-	TRBV12-3/TRBV12-4	TRBJ2-2
CASSMARVRYYGYTF	-	TRBV5-6	TRBJ1-2
CASGGTGGNSPLHF	TRBD1	TRBV30	TRBJ1-6
CASSRGPGGWEQFF	TRBD1	TRBV6-1	TRBJ2-1
CASSPDHEDTLWTDYNEKFF	-	TRBV14	TRBJ2-1
CASRPTGTSGEKEQFF	TRBD2	TRBV12-3/TRBV12-4	TRBJ2-1
CASSEDLNAGELFF	-	TRBV5-1	TRBJ2-2
CATSRGRQGGGGGAEAFF	-	TRBV15	TRBJ1-1
CAQNTGELFF	-	TRBV6-8	TRBJ2-2
CSGNPLGDYGYTF	-	TRBV20-1	TRBJ1-2
CSARGLTSGSADTQYF	TRBD2	TRBV20-1	TRBJ2-3
CASSGESSYNEQFF	-	TRBV12-3/TRBV12-4	TRBJ2-1
CASSYEASNTEAFF	-	TRBV6-6	TRBJ1-1
CASSLTRDVHNQPQHF	-	TRBV27	TRBJ1-5
CASRVTTHSPLHF	-	TRBV28	TRBJ1-6
CASSNDQSYSYTF	-	TRBV2	TRBJ1-2
CASSPDRGDYGYTF	-	TRBV7-9	TRBJ1-2
CASSQVRGHTEAFF	-	TRBV4-2	TRBJ1-1
CASSSPRLAGGTDTQYF	TRBD2	TRBV28	TRBJ2-3
CASSLSSGGRYEQYF	TRBD2	TRBV27	TRBJ2-7
CASSSAIYEQYF	-	TRBV12-3/TRBV12-4	TRBJ2-7
CASRAPAELAKKIQYF	-	TRBV6-2/TRBV6-3	TRBJ2-4
CASSLELFKGMHNEQFF	-	TRBV5-1	TRBJ2-1
CSARSLSGDNVLTF	-	TRBV20-1	TRBJ2-6
CASSRPHGTGYEQYF	-	TRBV9	TRBJ2-7
CASSYPDRGTTF	TRBD1	TRBV6-2/TRBV6-3	TRBJ2-1
CATSRTDMGGQPRHF	-	TRBV15	TRBJ1-5
CACHLDTRNTDAFF	-	TRBV30	TRBJ1-1
CSALGGGADYEQYF	-	TRBV20-1	TRBJ2-7
CASSVVGGNQPQHF	-	TRBV2	TRBJ1-5
CASSRGHFGIFGDTFNEQFF	-	TRBV18	TRBJ2-1
CASGGLAGGYEQYF	TRBD2	TRBV2	TRBJ2-7
CASSGPGQGNIQYF	TRBD1	TRBV28	TRBJ2-4
CASSRTYEQYF	-	TRBV6-2/TRBV6-3	TRBJ2-7
CSARVRFGTGGEGNTIYF	TRBD1	TRBV20-1	TRBJ1-3
CASRLTELGAGNTIYF	-	TRBV6-1	TRBJ1-3
CVSQGYGYTF	-	TRBV28	TRBJ1-2